A single sample is the source of the 30 T cell receptor beta chains below, sequenced in a study of T cell repertoires in cytomegalovirus infection. TCRdb reprocessed the reads with MiXCR, giving one entry per CDR3 protein. In the table there are a few hundred thousand distinct CDR3 sequences, roughly 10% of which are singletons. The sequenced sample was PBMCs. Receptor source: a human donor in good health (CMV status not recorded). Some clones in this sample may be carry-over from other donors' samples.

The chain couples TRBV7-8 to TRBJ1-6; D is unresolved. The ends were cut back, 5 bases at V and 3 bases at J, with 2 bases in the middle. Germline V CDR1 and CDR2: SGHVS, FQNEAQ. The length of the CDR3 is 12 residues. CDR3 sequence: CASSLYNSPLHF. CDR3 DNA: TGTGCCAGCAGCCTCTATAATTCACCCCTCCACTTT.

This clonotype showed up many times. The rearrangement links TRBV7-8 to TRBJ2-3; the match to TRBD1 covers 7 bases. The J segment lost 3 bases and the V segment lost 5 bases, leaving 11 bases of the junction unmatched. This CDR3 comprises 16 residues. Germline CDR1 is SGHVS and CDR2 is FQNEAQ. As DNA, the CDR3 is TGTGCCAGCAGCCGCCGACAGGGAAAAGCGACAGATACGCAGTATTTT. It codes for CASSRRQGKATDTQYF.

This clonotype was observed at least ten times. The V gene is TRBV12-3 or TRBV12-4, the J gene TRBJ2-3; D uncertain. The V and J ends lost 7 bases and 2 bases respectively, with 13 bases between them. The CDR3 consists of 14 residues. The CDR3 spells CASTLGTNTDTQYF. The DNA for the CDR3 is TGTGCCAGCACCCTCGGCACTAACACAGATACGCAGTATTTT.

Many counts were recorded for this clonotype. This chain connects TRBV12-3 or TRBV12-4 to TRBJ2-1; 7 nucleotides align to TRBD2. V was pared by 7 bases and J by 2 bases, with 8 bases of the junction left unmatched. There are 15 residues in the CDR3. CDR3 nucleotide sequence: TGTGCCAGCACCTACCGACTAGCTCCCTACAATGAGCAGTTCTTC. It encodes CASTYRLAPYNEQFF.

In its sample, this clonotype was seen many times. The chain recombines TRBV7-2 with TRBJ1-2; 7 nucleotides match TRBD1. This CDR3 comprises 16 residues. The V gene's germline CDR1 is SGHTA and CDR2 FQGNSA. Unmatched junction bases numbered 11, after V lost 5 bases and J lost 2 bases. The CDR3 coding sequence is TGTGCCAGCAGCCCGGGGGGGGTGGGACAGAACTATGGCTACACCTTC. As protein: CASSPGGVGQNYGYTF.

The rearrangement uses TRBV28 and TRBJ2-5; 10 positions match TRBD2. CDR1 MDHEN and CDR2 SYDVKM come from the germline V gene. The CDR3 runs 15 residues. Trimming cost V 7 bases and J 4 bases; bases outside gene matches: 9. CDR3 bases: TGTGCCAGCAACGGAGCTAGCGGGGGTACAGAGACCCAGTACTTC. Translation gives CASNGASGGTETQYF.

This clonotype was seen repeatedly, ten times or more. The chain combines TRBV7-2 with TRBJ1-1; TRBD1 is a possible D gene (5 bases). CDR1 and CDR2 from the germline V gene are SGHTA and FQGNSA. Deletions cut 0 bases from V and 6 bases from J, with 14 bases between. The CDR3 spans 15 residues. This chain's CDR3 is CASSLAGRPGAEAFF. For the CDR3, the DNA is TGTGCCAGCAGCTTAGCTGGCAGGCCGGGGGCTGAAGCTTTCTTT. Supplemented by reference TRBV7-2 and TRBJ1-1, the full variable domain reads GAGVSQSPSNKVTEKGKDVELRCDPISGHTALYWYRQSLGQGLEFLIYFQGNSAPDKSGLPSDRFSAERTGGSVSTLTIQRTQQEDSAVYLCASSLAGRPGAEAFFGQGTRLTVV.

This clonotype was counted many times. V gene TRBV24-1 combines with J gene TRBJ1-1, with D maybe TRBD1 (6 bases). Trimming removed 3 bases from V and 8 bases from J, with 9 bases in between. The CDR3 covers 12 residues. Germline loops: CDR1 KGHDR, CDR2 SFDVKD. The CDR3 sequence is CATSDGGGEAFF. For the CDR3, the DNA is TGTGCCACCAGTGATGGGGGCGGGGAAGCTTTCTTT.

There are many counts of this clonotype. The V and J genes are TRBV7-2 and TRBJ1-1; D is ambiguous. Per the germline V gene, CDR1 is SGHTA and CDR2 is FQGNSA. The CDR3 consists of 14 residues. Trimming cost V 1 base and J 5 bases, with 11 bases left between them. CDR3 residues: CASSLGSGRTEAFF. The CDR3 DNA follows: TGTGCCAGCAGCTTAGGGTCCGGCCGGACTGAAGCTTTCTTT. The whole variable domain, remainder taken from reference TRBV7-2 and TRBJ1-1, is GAGVSQSPSNKVTEKGKDVELRCDPISGHTALYWYRQSLGQGLEFLIYFQGNSAPDKSGLPSDRFSAERTGGSVSTLTIQRTQQEDSAVYLCASSLGSGRTEAFFGQGTRLTVV.

In this sample, this clonotype turned up many times. The rearrangement links TRBV7-2 to TRBJ2-3; D may be TRBD1 or TRBD2 (5 bases each). Germline CDR1 SGHTA, CDR2 FQGNSA. The V end was cut by 2 bases, the J end by 0 bases, with 12 bases between. The CDR3 has 16 amino acids. CDR3 coding DNA: TGTGCCAGCAGCTTAAGTGGGGGACCCAGCACAGATACGCAGTATTTT. It specifies CASSLSGGPSTDTQYF.

This clonotype was recorded many times. The gene calls are TRBV7-2 and TRBJ1-1; D remains unclear. Trimming pared 5 bases from V and 0 bases from J, leaving 10 bases between. This CDR3 is built from 14 residues. CDR1 and CDR2 (germline): SGHTA, FQGNSA. The CDR3 DNA reads TGTGCCAGCAGCCTACAGATCATGAACACTGAAGCTTTCTTT. Amino acid sequence: CASSLQIMNTEAFF.

This clonotype was detected many times. This rearrangement joins TRBV28 to TRBJ1-2, with D uncertain. V gave up 3 bases and J gave up 2 bases, with 13 bases separating them. Germline lookup yields CDR1 MDHEN and CDR2 SYDVKM. The CDR3 has 15 residues. The CDR3 region is CASSFWGNRNYGYTF. DNA for the CDR3: TGTGCCAGCAGTTTTTGGGGAAATCGGAACTATGGCTACACCTTC.

This clonotype was seen many times. This chain connects TRBV7-6 to TRBJ2-7, with D perhaps TRBD2 (5 bases). The CDR3 runs to 14 residues. The V gene lost 5 bases and the J gene lost 5 bases, with 16 bases spanning the gap. Germline V gene lookup returns CDR1 SGHVS and CDR2 FNYEAQ. The CDR3 sequence: CASSVDGVMNEQYF. CDR3 nucleotide sequence: TGTGCCAGCAGCGTAGACGGGGTGATGAACGAGCAGTACTTC.

This clonotype came up many times. This chain connects TRBV7-2 to TRBJ2-7; 9 nucleotides align to TRBD2. Germline values: CDR1 SGHTA, CDR2 FQGNSA. CDR3 length equals 15 residues. With V trimmed by 4 bases and J by 7 bases, 11 bases remained unmatched. The CDR3 nucleotides read TGTGCCAGCAGCTCCTCGGGACTAGCAACGACAGAGCAGTACTTC. Translation gives CASSSSGLATTEQYF.

This clonotype has more than one count but fewer than ten. The CDR3 nucleotides are TGTGCCAGCAGTTACGTAAGGGGGAGGAAAGAGACCCAGTACTTC. This translates into CASSYVRGRKETQYF. This chain links TRBV6-2 or TRBV6-3 with TRBJ2-5; D tentatively reads TRBD1 or TRBD2 (6 bases each). Germline CDR1 MNHEY, CDR2 SVGEGT. The CDR3 sequence is 15 residues long. Trimming pared 2 bases from V and 3 bases from J, leaving 13 bases between.

This clonotype was found many times. The chain joins TRBV6-2 or TRBV6-3 to TRBJ2-5; possible D gene TRBD1, 6 bases. CDR3 length equals 15 residues. V lost 5 bases to trimming and J lost 1 base, with 14 bases between them. From germline, CDR1 is MNHEY and CDR2 SVGEGT. The chain's CDR3 is CASSVSGTSQETQYF. The CDR3 DNA is TGTGCCAGCAGTGTCTCCGGGACAAGCCAAGAGACCCAGTACTTC.

This clonotype was seen a few times. The chain employs TRBV5-1 and TRBJ2-7; TRBD1 agrees at 8 bases. CDR1 and CDR2 from the germline V gene are SGHRS and YFSETQ. CDR3 length: 13 amino acids. The trim removed 1 base at V and 7 bases at J, leaving 4 bases unmatched. The chain's CDR3 is CASSLTGGLEQYF. The CDR3 region has the DNA TGCGCCAGCAGCTTGACAGGGGGTCTTGAGCAGTACTTC.

The chain couples TRBV28 to TRBJ2-1, with TRBD1 as a possible D gene (6 bases). CDR1 and CDR2 (germline): MDHEN, SYDVKM. The CDR3 is 12 residues long. Trimming cost V 7 bases and J 9 bases, with 13 bases left between them. CDR3 in amino acids: CASKRGLGEQFF. The CDR3 DNA is TGTGCCAGCAAGAGGGGGTTGGGTGAGCAGTTCTTC.

This clonotype was found a few times. The chain uses TRBV6-5 and TRBJ2-7; D possibly uses TRBD1 or TRBD2 (5 bases each). The CDR3 runs to 15 residues. Germline V gives CDR1 MNHEY, CDR2 SVGAGI. Trimming took 7 bases from V and 3 from J, leaving 19 bases between them. CDR3 DNA sequence: TGTGCCAGCACCCCCCCCCGGGGCGGCTACTACGAGCAGTACTTC. Protein product: CASTPPRGGYYEQYF.

For this clonotype: A much bigger clone sits one base away, suggesting this may be a read error. The J gene is TRBJ1-5, the V gene TRBV7-2, with 12 nucleotides matching TRBD1. The CDR3 is made up of 17 amino acids. CDR1 is SGHTA, CDR2 FQGNSA, per germline. CDR3 sequence: CVSSRRGGTGGAEPQHF. For the CDR3, the DNA is TGTGTCAGCAGCCGCAGAGGGGGGACAGGGGGCGCGGAGCCCCAGCATTTT.

Many counts were recorded for this clonotype. The J gene is TRBJ2-4, the V gene TRBV7-2; a possible D gene is TRBD1 (5 bases). The CDR3 runs 16 residues. Between the trimmed V and J ends, which lost 5 bases and 0 bases, there was a span of 14 bases. Germline V gene sequence: CDR1 SGHTA, CDR2 FQGNSA. For the CDR3, the DNA is TGTGCCAGCAGCCCACGGACACAGCTAGCCAAAAACATTCAGTACTTC. Amino acid sequence: CASSPRTQLAKNIQYF.

This clonotype came up many times. Possible read error: a much larger clone is one base away. V usage is TRBV7-2 and J usage is TRBJ1-5; D ambiguous. Per germline, CDR1 SGHTA and CDR2 FQGNSA. The CDR3 is made up of 12 amino acids. The germline V and J ends were trimmed by 5 bases and 3 bases, with 5 bases remaining between them. The CDR3 DNA sequence: TGTGCCAGCAGCCCCGACAATCAGCCCCAGCATTTT. Amino acids: CASSPDNQPQHF. Using reference TRBV7-2 and TRBJ1-5 for the parts outside the CDR3, the full variable domain is GAGVSQSPSNKVTEKGKDVELRCDPISGHTALYWYRQSLGQGLEFLIYFQGNSAPDKSGLPSDRFSAERTGGSVSTLTIQRTQQEDSAVYLCASSPDNQPQHFGDGTRLSIL.

The chain combines TRBV7-3 with TRBJ2-3; D is unclear. Between the trimmed V and J ends, which lost 5 bases and 3 bases, there was a span of 9 bases. CDR1 is SGHTA and CDR2 is FQGTGA in the germline V gene. The CDR3 sequence is 13 residues long. The CDR3: CASSPPATDTQYF. In nucleotides, the CDR3 is TGTGCCAGCAGCCCCCCAGCGACAGATACGCAGTATTTT.

This clonotype was detected ten times or more. The V gene is TRBV7-3, the J gene TRBJ1-2, with 7 bases matching TRBD1. The junction had 10 bases not matched to a gene; V was cut back by 4 bases and J by 8 bases. CDR1 is SGHTA and CDR2 is FQGTGA in the germline V gene. The CDR3 extends over 14 amino acids. Here the CDR3 DNA reads TGTGCCAGCAGCTACCAGGGGGGCCTTGGAGGCTACACCTTC. It is translated as CASSYQGGLGGYTF.

The chain links TRBV20-1 to TRBJ2-1; D gene unclear. The CDR3 is 11 amino acids. The germline V gene has CDR1 DFQATT and CDR2 SNEGSKA (reference sequence). The V end lost 6 bases, the J end lost 7 bases, and 10 bases lay between the germline ends. DNA for the CDR3: TGCAGTGCCACCCCACTAAATGAGCAGTTCTTC. Its protein product is CSATPLNEQFF.

The chain is built from TRBV5-6 and TRBJ2-2; D may be TRBD1 or TRBD2 (5 bases each). Trimming removed 1 base at V and 7 bases at J, with 8 bases between. The CDR3 is made up of 13 amino acids. Germline V gives CDR1 SGHDT, CDR2 YYEEEE. CDR3 sequence (DNA): TGTGCCAGCAGCTTGTTGGGGGACGGGGAGCTGTTTTTT. This codes for CASSLLGDGELFF.

This clonotype was recorded at least ten times. V and J are TRBV7-2 and TRBJ2-3; no reliable D call. The CDR3 is 12 amino acids. CDR1 is SGHTA, CDR2 FQGNSA, per germline. Trimming removed 3 bases at V and 8 bases at J, with 9 bases between. For the CDR3, the DNA is TGTGCCAGCAGCTTGTCTTGGGCTACGCAGTATTTT. Its protein is CASSLSWATQYF. Complete variable domain (other parts from reference TRBV7-2 and TRBJ2-3): GAGVSQSPSNKVTEKGKDVELRCDPISGHTALYWYRQSLGQGLEFLIYFQGNSAPDKSGLPSDRFSAERTGGSVSTLTIQRTQQEDSAVYLCASSLSWATQYFGPGTRLTVL.

CDR3 sequence: CASSSGTVYEQYF. The CDR3 nucleotides read TGTGCCAGCAGCTCCGGGACAGTCTACGAGCAGTACTTC. The chain links TRBV11-2 to TRBJ2-7; 7 bases align to TRBD1. Germline V CDR1 and CDR2: SGHAT, FQNNGV. CDR3 length: 13 amino acids. V was clipped by 4 bases and J by 3 bases; unmatched bases: 3.

The table lists this clonotype with many counts. The CDR3 nucleotides are TGTGCCAGTAGTTTTGATACGGGACAGATGATGAACACTGAAGCTTTCTTT. Amino acids: CASSFDTGQMMNTEAFF. This sequence joins TRBV19 and TRBJ1-1; 7 bases fit TRBD1. V was pared by 5 bases and J by 0 bases, with 12 bases of the junction left unmatched. The CDR3 has 17 residues. Germline CDR1 LNHDA, CDR2 SQIVND (reference sequence). Together with reference TRBV19 and TRBJ1-1, the CDR3 gives the full variable domain: DGGITQSPKYLFRKEGQNVTLSCEQNLNHDAMYWYRQDPGQGLRLIYYSQIVNDFQKGDIAEGYSVSREKKESFPLTVTSAQKNPTAFYLCASSFDTGQMMNTEAFFGQGTRLTVV.

Note on this clonotype: A much more abundant neighbour one base away suggests this may be a read error. No conserved phenylalanine or tryptophan is present at the end of the CDR3, so a read error is the likely explanation. This chain uses TRBV7-8 with TRBJ2-3, with 7 bases fitting TRBD2. Trimming at V came to 5 bases and at J to 2 bases, leaving 25 bases not matched to a gene. This CDR3 is 21 amino acids long. CDR1 and CDR2 from the germline V gene are SGHVS and FQNEAQ. This CDR3 is CASSARLSRGWVQGSTDTQYS. CDR3 nucleotides: TGTGCCAGCAGCGCCCGCCTCTCGCGGGGGTGGGTTCAGGGTTCCACAGATACGCAGTATTCT.